The source of this T cell receptor beta chain is a study of blood T cell repertoires in COVID-19. CDR3 length equals 14 residues. Germline CDR1 and CDR2: DFQATT and SNEGSKA (reference sequence). V was cut by 3 bases and J by 6 bases, with 17 bases left in between. The assay was immunoSEQ multiplex PCR, and TCRdb's table has in-frame clones only and misses some. The table has roughly 150,000 clones, 70% to 85% seen once. This sequence originates from an elderly man with COVID-19, enrolled during active disease. Sequenced: peripheral blood. The chain employs TRBV20-1 and TRBJ1-1; maybe TRBD1 (5 bases). The CDR3 sequence is CSASARGFGAEAFF. CDR3 coding DNA: TGCAGTGCTAGTGCAAGGGGATTTGGAGCTGAAGCTTTCTTT.